This entry features one T cell receptor (beta chain) sequence. Its cognate antigen is unknown. This sample was included in a study of long-term antiretroviral therapy in people with HIV. Points from the study as a whole: Against controls, HIV repertoires showed narrower ranges of CDR3 length.

The CDR3 contains 14 residues. V lost 0 bases to trimming and J lost 4 bases, with 6 bases between them. Per the germline V gene, CDR1 is SGHAT and CDR2 is FQDESV (reference sequence). Assay version v3.0 of immunoSEQ was used, and it was run at survey level. Some clones are missing from TCRdb's copy, which holds only in-frame ones; the method was immunoSEQ multiplex PCR. Of about 28,000 clones listed, 84% are singletons. The sample here was unsorted PBMCs, taken 0.4 years after starting antiretroviral therapy. The clonotype comes from a man in his late teens or twenties with HIV. The chain carries TRBV11-1 and TRBJ2-2; D not resolved. CDR3 in amino acids: CASSLAGPTGELFF. CDR3 DNA sequence: TGTGCCAGCAGCTTAGCCGGCCCCACCGGGGAGCTGTTTTTT.